This TCR beta chain was captured in a study of blood T cell repertoires in COVID-19 (TCRdb year 2020). Regarding the study in general: The collaborator samples originated in the United States, Italy and Spain and spanned the acute and convalescent phases of COVID-19. Deeply sampled blood TCRbeta repertoires from subjects exposed to, actively infected with, or recovered from COVID-19 were included in the dataset. The repertoires were released in a freely available public database meant as a resource for research on the immune response to SARS-CoV-2. The samples were drawn from two sources: the first 160 participants of the ongoing ImmuneRACE study, and 1,200 or so subjects contributed by 6 global collaborators. The material from the prospective study consisted of cDNA or gDNA derived from T cells, B-cell-depleted T cells, or PBMCs. A de-identified subject ID, COVID-19 status, age in years and sex were almost always included in the sample metadata. Where available, HLA class I and class II types were obtained from metadata supplied by the sample provider rather than from assay-based typing. Points the paper makes about the study in general: The amount of clinical and demographic metadata varied by source and participant and was provided uncurated.

A word on this clone: The antigen this receptor binds is unknown. It has no much larger one-base neighbor in the sample; base qualities were not kept.

TCRbeta CDR3 regions were amplified from genomic DNA by means of the immunoSEQ Assay, a bias-controlled multiplex PCR. The original methods were these. The number of nucleated cells in each sample was estimated from the amplification of reference gene primers within the assay. To quantify the absolute abundance of each unique TCRbeta CDR3 rearrangement, sequence reads were collapsed and filtered. Productive Simpson clonality was computed per sample as the square root of Simpson's diversity index over productive rearrangements. Drawn from immuneACCESS, this table holds only the in-frame rearrangements with V and J called that TCRdb kept. Clones are partly lost; checked studies trace under half to an unresolved V gene and leave the rest unexplained. V and J calls and clone size are given by that table; D and trimming were obtained from the DNA. The sample table holds about 170,000 clones, of which 82% were seen once. 6.5% to 8.5% of the sample comes from the top ten.

One collaborating source in Seattle enrolled patients during active infection and followed them longitudinally through the course of disease. Collaborating institutions collected whole blood in K2EDTA tubes following their own protocols. For TCRbeta analysis, collaborators shipped samples as frozen whole blood, isolated PBMCs, or DNA extracted from either of those sample types. V sheds 5 bases and J sheds 10 bases, leaving 17 bases between their ends. The CDR3 has 13 amino acids, counting the end cysteine and phenylalanine. Only the CDR3 region is kept as DNA, spanning 39 bases read in frame from base 1. From the germline V gene, CDR1 is MGHRA and CDR2 is YSYEKL.

The V and J segments used are TRBV4-1 and TRBJ1-2; no confident D gene assignment can be made. Input material: peripheral blood. The TCR was taken from a woman in her forties with COVID-19, enrolled during active disease. The DNA is as follows: TGCGCCAGCAGCTCAGGAGGCCTGCTCACCTACACCTTC. Its product reads: CASSSGGLLTYTF.